One and the same sample provided the 28 T cell receptor beta chains below, sequenced in a study of blood T cell repertoires in COVID-19. Assay: immunoSEQ multiplex PCR; the TCRdb copy retains only in-frame clones and omits some. The repertoire holds about 150,000 clones, with over 60% as singletons. Sequenced: peripheral blood. The receptors stem from a woman older than 75 with acute or convalescent COVID-19.

The chain carries TRBV27 and TRBJ2-2, with TRBD2 matching 7 bases. This CDR3 comprises 14 residues. V was clipped by 8 bases and J by 4 bases; unmatched bases: 7. The germline CDR1 and CDR2 sequences are MNHEY and SMNVEV (reference sequence). The CDR3 loop reads CASQGGFRTGELFF. In DNA, the CDR3 is TGTGCCAGCCAGGGAGGGTTTCGCACCGGGGAGCTGTTTTTT.

The J gene is TRBJ1-1, the V gene TRBV7-8; D is ambiguous. Germline CDR1 SGHVS, CDR2 FQNEAQ. Trimming took 3 bases from V and 1 from J, leaving 15 bases between them. The CDR3 runs 16 residues. CDR3: CASSLGSLVGNTEAFF. CDR3 nucleotide sequence: TGTGCCAGCAGCTTGGGGAGCCTGGTCGGGAACACTGAAGCTTTCTTT.

The genes are TRBV7-2 and TRBJ1-5; 9 nucleotides agree with TRBD1. Germline V gene data show CDR1 as SGHTA and CDR2 as FQGNSA. This CDR3 has 14 residues. J gave up 6 bases and V 5 bases, and 5 bases lay outside the gene matches. The CDR3 spells CASSEGQGGQPQHF. In DNA, the CDR3 is TGTGCCAGCAGCGAGGGACAGGGTGGTCAGCCCCAGCATTTT.

The chain has TRBV5-1 and TRBJ1-1, with 8 bases that match TRBD1. From germline, CDR1 is SGHRS and CDR2 YFSETQ. After removal of 4 bases from V and 5 bases from J, the junction contained 10 bases not matched to a gene. There are 15 residues in the CDR3. This chain's CDR3 is CASSGSTGDSTEAFF. CDR3 nucleotide sequence: TGCGCCAGCAGCGGGTCGACAGGGGACTCGACTGAAGCTTTCTTT.

The J gene is TRBJ1-5, the V gene TRBV19, with a possible D match to TRBD1 (5 bases). The germline gives CDR1 LNHDA, CDR2 SQIVND (reference sequence). There are 13 residues in the CDR3. V lost 5 bases, J lost 5 bases, and 10 bases lay in between. This CDR3 reads CASSRDLDQPQHF. The DNA for the CDR3 is TGTGCCAGTAGTCGGGACTTAGATCAGCCCCAGCATTTT.

The rearrangement links TRBV5-1 to TRBJ2-2; 8 nucleotides match TRBD2. The CDR3 loop spans 13 amino acids. V was pared by 3 bases and J by 8 bases, with 3 bases of the junction left unmatched. Germline V gene lookup returns CDR1 SGHRS and CDR2 YFSETQ. DNA for the CDR3: TGCGCCAGCAGCTACCGACTAGCGGGGGAGCTGTTTTTT. Encoded protein: CASSYRLAGELFF.

In this sample, this clone turned up a few times. The V gene is TRBV6-6, the J gene TRBJ2-1; TRBD2 matches 10 bases. Trimming cost V 4 bases and J 6 bases; bases outside gene matches: 9. The CDR3 is made up of 16 amino acids. CDR1 is MNHNY, CDR2 SVGAGI, per germline (reference sequence). The CDR3 region is CASSWTSGGKGNEQFF. Written as DNA, the CDR3 is TGTGCCAGCAGTTGGACTAGCGGAGGGAAGGGCAATGAGCAGTTCTTC.

The genes are TRBV30 and TRBJ1-6; the D is unclear. The CDR3 spans 14 residues. Germline-derived CDR1 and CDR2 are GTSNPN and SVGIG (reference sequence). V was pared by 1 base and J by 6 bases, with 10 bases between. The CDR3 sequence is CAWSGETLNSPLHF. The CDR3 DNA is TGTGCCTGGAGTGGCGAGACACTTAATTCACCCCTCCACTTT.

J is TRBJ1-2 and V is TRBV6-5, with unresolved D. In germline, CDR1 is MNHEY, CDR2 SVGAGI. The CDR3 covers 14 residues. The germline V and J ends were trimmed by 0 bases and 4 bases, with 9 bases remaining between them. This CDR3 reads CASSYSRGGYGYTF. The CDR3 DNA reads TGTGCCAGCAGTTACTCGCGGGGAGGCTATGGCTACACCTTC.

The chain carries TRBV5-8 and TRBJ1-1, with 7 nucleotides matching TRBD1. V shed 4 bases and J 1 base; nucleotides not matched to a gene: 1. Germline V gene lookup returns CDR1 SGHTS and CDR2 YDEGEE. This CDR3 spans 13 amino acids. The CDR3 sequence: CASSRDRNTEAFF. CDR3 DNA sequence: TGTGCCAGCAGCAGGGACAGGAACACTGAAGCTTTCTTT.

The chain is built from TRBV7-9 and TRBJ1-4; 7 nucleotides align to TRBD1. The germline V gene has CDR1 SEHNR and CDR2 FQNEAQ (reference sequence). The CDR3 is made up of 18 amino acids. Trimming cost V 4 bases and J 0 bases; bases outside gene matches: 11. This CDR3 reads CASSSGQATIATNEKLFF. The DNA for the CDR3 is TGTGCCAGCAGCTCAGGACAGGCTACAATAGCAACTAATGAAAAACTGTTTTTT.

This clone came up once. The chain joins TRBV18 to TRBJ1-1; the D gene is possibly TRBD1 (6 bases). This CDR3 comprises 13 residues. Trimming took off 3 bases at V and 7 bases at J, with 12 bases between the two ends. Germline V CDR1 and CDR2: KGHSH, LQKENI. The CDR3 is CASSPSTGREAFF. CDR3 DNA: TGTGCCAGCTCACCGTCAACAGGGCGTGAAGCTTTCTTT.

The chain carries TRBV14 and TRBJ1-1; D ambiguous. The length of the CDR3 is 14 residues. The ends were cut back, 0 bases at V and 3 bases at J, with 8 bases in the middle. Germline V gene lookup returns CDR1 SGHDN and CDR2 FVKESK. DNA for the CDR3: TGTGCCAGCAGCCAAGATCGGAGGCACACTGAAGCTTTCTTT. This gives the protein CASSQDRRHTEAFF.

The rearrangement joins TRBV7-3 to TRBJ2-1; 7 nucleotides align to TRBD2. V was pared by 5 bases and J by 5 bases, with 12 bases of the junction left unmatched. The CDR3 has 16 amino acids. In germline, CDR1 is SGHTA, CDR2 FQGTGA. CDR3 sequence: CASSPRLGGPNNEQFF. In DNA, the CDR3 is TGTGCCAGCAGCCCCCGTTTGGGAGGGCCAAACAATGAGCAGTTCTTC.

The rearrangement joins TRBV12-5 to TRBJ2-2, with a weak D call TRBD1 (6 bases). Trimming removed 2 bases from V and 3 bases from J, with 10 bases in between. The V gene's germline CDR1 is LGHNT and CDR2 FRNRAP. The CDR3 spans 15 residues. This CDR3 reads CASGLRQGYTGELFF. Written as DNA, the CDR3 is TGTGCTAGTGGTTTGCGGCAGGGGTACACCGGGGAGCTGTTTTTT.

This rearrangement joins TRBV5-1 to TRBJ1-1; D perhaps matches TRBD1 (6 bases). With 3 bases removed from V and 6 bases from J, the gap between germline ends came to 18 bases. The length of the CDR3 is 15 residues. The germline CDR1 and CDR2 sequences are SGHRS and YFSETQ. CDR3 sequence (DNA): TGCGCCAGCAGCTCTCGGGACACCGTCACCGCTGAAGCTTTCTTT. Translated: CASSSRDTVTAEAFF.

This chain uses TRBV6-1 with TRBJ1-5; D gene uncertain. Germline loops: CDR1 MNHNS, CDR2 SASEGT. This CDR3 comprises 14 residues. V was pared by 0 bases and J by 5 bases, with 8 bases between. CDR3 nucleotides: TGTGCCAGCAGTGAAGCGGTCGGGGATCAGCCCCAGCATTTT. Amino acids: CASSEAVGDQPQHF.

This clone was counted between two and nine times. The chain couples TRBV6-6 to TRBJ1-1; tentative D call: TRBD1 (5 bases). The CDR3 length is 14 residues. Germline CDR1 is MNHNY and CDR2 is SVGAGI (reference sequence). V gave up 2 bases and J gave up 0 bases, with 7 bases separating them. The CDR3 DNA reads TGTGCCAGCAGTTACAGCAGGGTGAACACTGAAGCTTTCTTT. Protein: CASSYSRVNTEAFF.

The chain couples TRBV5-1 to TRBJ1-2; the match to TRBD1 covers 9 bases. J gave up 2 bases and V 2 bases, and 1 base lay outside the gene matches. CDR1 SGHRS and CDR2 YFSETQ come from the germline V gene. The CDR3 length is 14 residues. The CDR3 is CASSFGQGNYGYTF. The DNA of the CDR3 is TGCGCCAGCAGCTTCGGACAGGGGAACTATGGCTACACCTTC.

The CDR3 loop reads CASSPGQGTETQYF. The CDR3 DNA sequence: TGTGCCAGCTCACCGGGACAGGGGACAGAGACCCAGTACTTC. V gene TRBV18 combines with J gene TRBJ2-5, with 10 bases aligning to TRBD1. Unmatched junction bases numbered 2, after V lost 3 bases and J lost 4 bases. This CDR3 is built from 14 residues. The germline V gene has CDR1 KGHSH and CDR2 LQKENI.

The chain uses TRBV5-1 and TRBJ1-5; maybe TRBD1 (5 bases). The V gene's germline CDR1 is SGHRS and CDR2 YFSETQ. This CDR3 spans 14 amino acids. Trimming left V 4 bases short and J 5 bases short, with 13 bases between. DNA for the CDR3: TGCGCCAGCAGCCTATCCGGGGGATATCAGCCCCAGCATTTT. Translation: CASSLSGGYQPQHF.

The V call is TRBV9, the J call TRBJ1-1; 8 bases are shared with TRBD1. Unmatched junction bases numbered 10, after V lost 4 bases and J lost 8 bases. CDR3 length equals 14 residues. Germline assignment: CDR1 SGDLS and CDR2 YYNGEE. As DNA, the CDR3 is TGTGCCAGCAGCTTTTCAGGGGGCGCGTCGGAAGCTTTCTTT. Amino acids: CASSFSGGASEAFF.

This clone was seen once. The CDR3 sequence is CASSFSIQTGREQYF. CDR3 coding DNA: TGTGCCAGCAGTTTCTCGATCCAAACAGGACGCGAGCAGTACTTC. The genes are TRBV6-6 and TRBJ2-7; tentatively, D is TRBD1 (5 bases). Germline CDR1 MNHNY, CDR2 SVGAGI (reference sequence). The CDR3 totals 15 residues. V lost 4 bases and J lost 6, with 19 bases in between.

The chain joins TRBV5-6 to TRBJ1-2; 12 bases line up with TRBD1. V dropped 4 bases and J dropped 8; count of bases not matched to a gene: 6. Germline CDR1 and CDR2: SGHDT and YYEEEE. There are 14 residues in the CDR3. CDR3 region: CASSQGQGASGYTF. The CDR3 DNA follows: TGTGCCAGCAGCCAGGGACAGGGGGCATCGGGCTACACCTTC.

The rearrangement joins TRBV5-1 to TRBJ1-1; possibly TRBD1 for D (6 bases). CDR3 length equals 16 residues. The V gene lost 0 bases and the J gene lost 1 base, with 13 bases spanning the gap. The germline V gene has CDR1 SGHRS and CDR2 YFSETQ. CDR3 sequence reads: CASSLGVVGQNTEAFF. The CDR3 region has the DNA TGCGCCAGCAGCTTGGGGGTTGTGGGACAGAACACTGAAGCTTTCTTT.

This clone was seen only a few times. The chain recombines TRBV11-3 with TRBJ2-1, with D unclear. Trimming left V 3 bases short and J 5 bases short, with 26 bases between. CDR1 and CDR2 from the germline V gene are SGHNT and YENEEA. This CDR3 is built from 19 residues. CDR3 amino acids: CASSFYSYAGPQLDNEQFF. CDR3 sequence (DNA): TGTGCCAGCAGCTTTTATTCATACGCAGGCCCTCAATTGGACAATGAGCAGTTCTTC.

This clone was found a few times. The chain links TRBV2 to TRBJ1-1; 10 positions match TRBD1. CDR1 SNHLY and CDR2 FYNNEI come from the germline V gene. This CDR3 comprises 14 residues. The J segment lost 5 bases and the V segment lost 8 bases, leaving 8 bases of the junction unmatched. The CDR3 DNA is TGTGCCAGCGTCGTGAGGGACAGGGGTACTGAAGCTTTCTTT. Amino acids: CASVVRDRGTEAFF.

This clone was observed a few times. The chain uses TRBV7-8 and TRBJ1-5, with a possible D match to TRBD1 (5 bases). The V and J ends lost 5 bases and 5 bases respectively, with 19 bases between them. This CDR3 contains 16 residues. Germline V lookup: CDR1 SGHVS, CDR2 FQNEAQ. The chain's CDR3 is CASSPRRGVGDQPQHF. As DNA, the CDR3 is TGTGCCAGCAGCCCCCGTCGGGGGGTGGGGGATCAGCCCCAGCATTTT.